This entry lists 2 T cell receptor beta chains sequenced from one sample in a study of post-analysis software for immune sequencing data. Unique molecular identifiers were carried by the TCR beta cDNA libraries. TCRdb re-called the PCR reads through MiXCR, storing one row per CDR3 protein. The repertoire holds 250,000 to 300,000 distinct CDR3 sequences, less than 40% seen once, with around 5% in the top ten. For these receptors, no antigen is known. The study, taken as a whole, reports: With TRBV5-6, TRBV5-1 and TRBV20-1 included, a handful of TRBV segments were more frequent in patients than in controls.

The sample taken for sequencing was blood. These TCRs come from a girl aged 10 to 17 with multiple sclerosis.

This clonotype showed up many times. This chain uses TRBV19 with TRBJ1-5; possibly TRBD1 for D (6 bases). V was clipped by 4 bases and J by 5 bases, with 15 bases between them. The CDR3 covers 15 residues. Looked up from germline, CDR1 is LNHDA and CDR2 is SQIVND (reference sequence). In DNA, the CDR3 is TGTGCCAGTAGTAGCCCTAGGGGGGTGGATCAGCCCCAGCATTTT. This sequence encodes CASSSPRGVDQPQHF. The full variable domain, completed using reference TRBV19 and TRBJ1-5, is DGGITQSPKYLFRKEGQNVTLSCEQNLNHDAMYWYRQDPGQGLRLIYYSQIVNDFQKGDIAEGYSVSREKKESFPLTVTSAQKNPTAFYLCASSSPRGVDQPQHFGDGTRLSIL.

This clonotype was seen at least ten times. This chain links TRBV12-3 or TRBV12-4 with TRBJ2-3; D ambiguous. The V gene lost 7 bases and the J gene lost 1 base, with 15 bases spanning the gap. CDR3 length: 15 amino acids. The CDR3: CASTHDFTGTDTQYF. CDR3 in DNA: TGTGCCAGCACTCACGACTTCACAGGCACAGATACGCAGTATTTT.